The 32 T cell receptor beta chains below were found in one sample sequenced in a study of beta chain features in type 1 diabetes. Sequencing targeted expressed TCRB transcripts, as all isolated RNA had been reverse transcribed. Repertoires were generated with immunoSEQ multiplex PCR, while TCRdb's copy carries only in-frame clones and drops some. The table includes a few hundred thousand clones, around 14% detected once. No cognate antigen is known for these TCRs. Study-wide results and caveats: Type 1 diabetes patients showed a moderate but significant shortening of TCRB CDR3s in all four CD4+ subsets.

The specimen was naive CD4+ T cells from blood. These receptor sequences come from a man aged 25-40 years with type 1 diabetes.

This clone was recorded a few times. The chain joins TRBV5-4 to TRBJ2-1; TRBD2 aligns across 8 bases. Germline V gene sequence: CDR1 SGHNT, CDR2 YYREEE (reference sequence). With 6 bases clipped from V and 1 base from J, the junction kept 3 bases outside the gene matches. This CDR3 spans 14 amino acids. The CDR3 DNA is TGTGCCAGCACCCAGCGGGGGTCCTACAATGAGCAGTTCTTC. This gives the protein CASTQRGSYNEQFF.

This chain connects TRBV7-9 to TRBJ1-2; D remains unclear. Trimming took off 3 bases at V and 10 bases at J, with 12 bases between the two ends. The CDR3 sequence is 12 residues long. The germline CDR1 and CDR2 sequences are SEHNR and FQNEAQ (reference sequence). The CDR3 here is CASSFSNLNYTF. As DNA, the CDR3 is TGTGCCAGCAGCTTTTCTAACTTGAACTACACCTTC.

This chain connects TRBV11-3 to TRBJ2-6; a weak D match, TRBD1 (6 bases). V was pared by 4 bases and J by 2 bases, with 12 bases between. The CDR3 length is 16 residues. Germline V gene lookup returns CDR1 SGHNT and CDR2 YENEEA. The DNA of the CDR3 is TGTGCCAGCAGCTCCTCAAGGGGGACTGGGGCCAACGTCCTGACTTTC. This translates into CASSSSRGTGANVLTF.

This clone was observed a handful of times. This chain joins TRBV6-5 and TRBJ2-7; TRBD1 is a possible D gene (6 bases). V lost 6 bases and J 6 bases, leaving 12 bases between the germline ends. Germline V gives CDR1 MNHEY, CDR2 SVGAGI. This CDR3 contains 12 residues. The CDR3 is CASRGDKAEQYF. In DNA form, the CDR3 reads TGTGCCAGCAGGGGGGACAAGGCCGAGCAGTACTTC.

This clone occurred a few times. CDR3 coding DNA: TGTGCCAGCTCACCGTTGGGAGACACTGAAGCTTTCTTT. Its protein is CASSPLGDTEAFF. This chain uses TRBV18 with TRBJ1-1; D gene unclear. The CDR3 runs 13 residues. Germline assignment: CDR1 KGHSH and CDR2 LQKENI. V lost 3 bases and J 3 bases, leaving 8 bases between the germline ends.

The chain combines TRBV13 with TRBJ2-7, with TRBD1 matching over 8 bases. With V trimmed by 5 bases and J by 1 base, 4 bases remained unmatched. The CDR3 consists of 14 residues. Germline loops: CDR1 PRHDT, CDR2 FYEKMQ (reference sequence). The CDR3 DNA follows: TGTGCCAGCAGCGGCTGGGACAGGTCCTACGAGCAGTACTTC. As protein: CASSGWDRSYEQYF.

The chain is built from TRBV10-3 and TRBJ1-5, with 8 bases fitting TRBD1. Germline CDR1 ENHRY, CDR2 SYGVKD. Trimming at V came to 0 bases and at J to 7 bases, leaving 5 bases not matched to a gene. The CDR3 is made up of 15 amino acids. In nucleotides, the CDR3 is TGTGCCATCAGTGAGTCGGACAGGGTATCACAGCCCCAGCATTTT. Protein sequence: CAISESDRVSQPQHF.

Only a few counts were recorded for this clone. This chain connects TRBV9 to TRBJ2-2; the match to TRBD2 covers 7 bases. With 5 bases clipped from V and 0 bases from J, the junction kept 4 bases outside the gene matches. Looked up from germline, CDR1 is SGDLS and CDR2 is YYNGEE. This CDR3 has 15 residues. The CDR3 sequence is CASSWGGANTGELFF. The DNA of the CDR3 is TGTGCCAGCAGTTGGGGAGGGGCGAACACCGGGGAGCTGTTTTTT.

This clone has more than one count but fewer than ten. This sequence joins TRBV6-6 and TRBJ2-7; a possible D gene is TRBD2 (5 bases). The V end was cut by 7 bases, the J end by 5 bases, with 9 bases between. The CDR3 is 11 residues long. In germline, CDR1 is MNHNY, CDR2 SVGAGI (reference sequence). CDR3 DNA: TGTGCCAGCAAGGCCGGGGACGAGCAGTACTTC. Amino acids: CASKAGDEQYF.

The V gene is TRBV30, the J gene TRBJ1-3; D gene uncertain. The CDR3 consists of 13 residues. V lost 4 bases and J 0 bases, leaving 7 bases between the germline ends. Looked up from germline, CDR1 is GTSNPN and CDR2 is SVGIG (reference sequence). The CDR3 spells CAWTGISGNTIYF. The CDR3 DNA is TGTGCCTGGACGGGGATCTCTGGAAACACCATATATTTT. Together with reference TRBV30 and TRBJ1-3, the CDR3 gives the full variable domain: SQTIHQWPATLVQPVGSPLSLECTVEGTSNPNLYWYRQAAGRGLQLLFYSVGIGQISSEVPQNLSASRPQDRQFILSSKKLLLSDSGFYLCAWTGISGNTIYFGEGSWLTVV.

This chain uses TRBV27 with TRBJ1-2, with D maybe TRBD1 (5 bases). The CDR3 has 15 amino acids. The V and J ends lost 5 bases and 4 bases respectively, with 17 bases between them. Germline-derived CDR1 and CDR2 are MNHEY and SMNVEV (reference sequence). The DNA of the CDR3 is TGTGCCAGCAGTCCCGGGGTCAGGGAGGGCTATGGCTACACCTTC. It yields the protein CASSPGVREGYGYTF.

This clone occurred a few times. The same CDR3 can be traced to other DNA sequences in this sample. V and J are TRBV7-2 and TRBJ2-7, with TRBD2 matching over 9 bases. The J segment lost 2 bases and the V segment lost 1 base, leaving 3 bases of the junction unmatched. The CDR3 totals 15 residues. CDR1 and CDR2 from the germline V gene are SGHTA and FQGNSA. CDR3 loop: CASSLVAGGPYEQYF. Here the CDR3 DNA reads TGTGCCAGCAGCTTAGTTGCGGGAGGGCCCTACGAGCAGTACTTC.

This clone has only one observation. DNA for the CDR3: TGTGCCACCAGCGGCGGGACAGTCGGCTCCTACGAGCAGTACTTC. This translates into CATSGGTVGSYEQYF. The V call is TRBV15, the J call TRBJ2-7, with D possibly TRBD1 on 7 matching bases. The CDR3 extends over 15 amino acids. Germline CDR1 LNHNV, CDR2 YYDKDF (reference sequence). Trimming cost V 5 bases and J 0 bases, with 14 bases left between them. Full variable domain (remainder filled in from reference TRBV15 and TRBJ2-7): DAMVIQNPRYQVTQFGKPVTLSCSQTLNHNVMYWYQQKSSQAPKLLFHYYDKDFNNEADTPDNFQSRRPNTSFCFLDIRSPGLGDTAMYLCATSGGTVGSYEQYFGPGTRLTVT.

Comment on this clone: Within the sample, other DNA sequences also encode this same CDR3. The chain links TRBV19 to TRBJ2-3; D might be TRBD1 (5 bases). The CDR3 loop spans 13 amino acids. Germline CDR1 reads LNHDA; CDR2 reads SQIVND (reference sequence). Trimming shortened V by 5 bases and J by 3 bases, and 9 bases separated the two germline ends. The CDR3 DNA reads TGTGCCAGTAGTCCCCCAGGGACAGATACGCAGTATTTT. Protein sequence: CASSPPGTDTQYF.

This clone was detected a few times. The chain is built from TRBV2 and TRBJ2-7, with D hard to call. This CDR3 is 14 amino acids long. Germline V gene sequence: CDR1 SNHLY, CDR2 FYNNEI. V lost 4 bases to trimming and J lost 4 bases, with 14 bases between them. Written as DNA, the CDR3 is TGTGCCAGCAGTGCCGCCCCGGCGCGGTACGAGCAGTACTTC. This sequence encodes CASSAAPARYEQYF.

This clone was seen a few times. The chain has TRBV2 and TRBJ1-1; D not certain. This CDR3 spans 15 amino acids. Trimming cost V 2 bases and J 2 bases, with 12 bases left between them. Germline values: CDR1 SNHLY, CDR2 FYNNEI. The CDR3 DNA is TGTGCCAGCAGTGAACAAGCAGGATCTAACACTGAAGCTTTCTTT. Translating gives CASSEQAGSNTEAFF.

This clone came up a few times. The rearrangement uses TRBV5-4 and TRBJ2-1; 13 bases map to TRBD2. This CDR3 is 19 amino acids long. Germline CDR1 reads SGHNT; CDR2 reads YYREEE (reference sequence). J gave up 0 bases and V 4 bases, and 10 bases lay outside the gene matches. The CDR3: CASSPRLAGGKSSYNEQFF. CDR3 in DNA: TGTGCCAGCAGCCCTAGACTAGCGGGGGGCAAGAGCTCCTACAATGAGCAGTTCTTC.

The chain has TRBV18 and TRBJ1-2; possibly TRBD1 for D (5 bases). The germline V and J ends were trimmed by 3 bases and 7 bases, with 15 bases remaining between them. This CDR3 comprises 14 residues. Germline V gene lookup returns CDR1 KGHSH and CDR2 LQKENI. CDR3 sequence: CASSPHPTEIGYTF. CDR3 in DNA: TGTGCCAGCTCACCCCACCCGACAGAGATTGGCTACACCTTC.

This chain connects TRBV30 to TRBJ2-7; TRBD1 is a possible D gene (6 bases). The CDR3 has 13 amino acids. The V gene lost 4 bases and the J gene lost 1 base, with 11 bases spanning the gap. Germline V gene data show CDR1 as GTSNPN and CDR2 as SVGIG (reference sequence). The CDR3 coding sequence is TGTGCCTGGACTAGGACAGATTCCTACGAGCAGTACTTC. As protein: CAWTRTDSYEQYF.

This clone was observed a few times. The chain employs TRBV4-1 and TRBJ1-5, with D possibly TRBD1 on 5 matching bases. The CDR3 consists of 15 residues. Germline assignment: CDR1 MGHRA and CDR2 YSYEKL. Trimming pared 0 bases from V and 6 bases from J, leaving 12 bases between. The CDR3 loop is CASSQEADSTQPQHF. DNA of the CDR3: TGCGCCAGCAGCCAAGAGGCAGACAGTACTCAGCCCCAGCATTTT.

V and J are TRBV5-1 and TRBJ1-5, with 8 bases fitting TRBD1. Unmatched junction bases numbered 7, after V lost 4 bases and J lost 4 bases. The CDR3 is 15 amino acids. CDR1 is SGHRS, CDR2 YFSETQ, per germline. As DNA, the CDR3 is TGCGCCAGCAGCCCTGCAGGGGGCCGGAATCAGCCCCAGCATTTT. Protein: CASSPAGGRNQPQHF.

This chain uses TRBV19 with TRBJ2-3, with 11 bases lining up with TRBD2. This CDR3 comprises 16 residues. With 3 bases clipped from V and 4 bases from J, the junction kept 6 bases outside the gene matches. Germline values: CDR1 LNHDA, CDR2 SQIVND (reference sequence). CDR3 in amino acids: CASSITSGGGSDTQYF. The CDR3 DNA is TGTGCCAGTAGTATCACTAGCGGGGGTGGATCAGATACGCAGTATTTT.

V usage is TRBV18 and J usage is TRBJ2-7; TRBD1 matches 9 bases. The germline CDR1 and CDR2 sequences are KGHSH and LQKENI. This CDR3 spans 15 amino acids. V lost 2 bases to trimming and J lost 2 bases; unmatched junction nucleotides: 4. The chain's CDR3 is CASSPTGTGPYEQYF. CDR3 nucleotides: TGTGCCAGCTCACCAACCGGGACAGGGCCCTACGAGCAGTACTTC.

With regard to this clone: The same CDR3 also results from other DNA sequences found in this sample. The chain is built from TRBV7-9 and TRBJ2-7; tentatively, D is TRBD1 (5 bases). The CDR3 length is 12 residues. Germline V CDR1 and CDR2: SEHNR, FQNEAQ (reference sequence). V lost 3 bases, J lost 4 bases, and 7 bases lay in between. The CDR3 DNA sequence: TGTGCCAGCAGCTTGACAGTGTACGAGCAGTACTTC. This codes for CASSLTVYEQYF.

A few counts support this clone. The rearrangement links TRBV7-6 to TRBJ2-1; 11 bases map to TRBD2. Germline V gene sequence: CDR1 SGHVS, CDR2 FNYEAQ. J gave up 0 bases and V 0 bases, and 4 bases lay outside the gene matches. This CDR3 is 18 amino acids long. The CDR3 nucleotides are TGTGCCAGCAGCTTAGCGGATAGCGGGGGGGCCTCCTACAATGAGCAGTTCTTC. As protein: CASSLADSGGASYNEQFF.

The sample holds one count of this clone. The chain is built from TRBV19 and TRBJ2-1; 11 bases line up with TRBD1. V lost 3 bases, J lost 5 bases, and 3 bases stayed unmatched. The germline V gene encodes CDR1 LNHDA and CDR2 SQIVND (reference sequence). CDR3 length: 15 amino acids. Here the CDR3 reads CASSIRDRGNNEQFF. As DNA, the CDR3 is TGTGCCAGTAGTATCCGGGACAGGGGGAACAATGAGCAGTTCTTC.

In DNA, the CDR3 is TGCAGCTCTGCGGGACCGCTGGCCACTGAAGCTTTCTTT. Translating it yields CSSAGPLATEAFF. J is TRBJ1-1 and V is TRBV29-1, with D possibly matching TRBD1 (5 bases). Germline V gene data show CDR1 as SQVTM and CDR2 as ANQGSEA. The CDR3 runs to 13 residues. V dropped 8 bases and J dropped 4 bases, with 17 bases sitting between them.

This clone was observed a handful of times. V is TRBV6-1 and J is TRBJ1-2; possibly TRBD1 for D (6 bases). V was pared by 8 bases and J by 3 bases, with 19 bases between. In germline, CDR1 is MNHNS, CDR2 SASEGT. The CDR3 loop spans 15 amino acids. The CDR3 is CASDRGGRGHYGYTF. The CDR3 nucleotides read TGTGCCAGCGACCGGGGCGGCAGGGGACACTATGGCTACACCTTC.

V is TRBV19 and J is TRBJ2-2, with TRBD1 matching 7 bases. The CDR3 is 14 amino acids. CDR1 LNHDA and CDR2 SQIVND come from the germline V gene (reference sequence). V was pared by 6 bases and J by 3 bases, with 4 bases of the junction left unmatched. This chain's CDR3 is CASRGRGHTGELFF. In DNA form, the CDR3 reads TGTGCCAGTAGAGGTAGGGGGCACACCGGGGAGCTGTTTTTT.

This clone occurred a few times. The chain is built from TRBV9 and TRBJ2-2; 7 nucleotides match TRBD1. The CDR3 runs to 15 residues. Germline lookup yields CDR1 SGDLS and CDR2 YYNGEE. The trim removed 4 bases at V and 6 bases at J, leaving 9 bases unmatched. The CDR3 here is CASSPRDRYSGELFF. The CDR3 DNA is TGTGCCAGCAGCCCCCGGGACAGATATTCCGGGGAGCTGTTTTTT.

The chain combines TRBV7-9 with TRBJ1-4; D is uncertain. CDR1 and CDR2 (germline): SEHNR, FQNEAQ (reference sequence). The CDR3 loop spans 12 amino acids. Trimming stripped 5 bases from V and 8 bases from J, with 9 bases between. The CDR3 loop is CASSNGAEKLFF. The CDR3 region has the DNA TGTGCCAGCAGCAACGGTGCGGAAAAACTGTTTTTT.

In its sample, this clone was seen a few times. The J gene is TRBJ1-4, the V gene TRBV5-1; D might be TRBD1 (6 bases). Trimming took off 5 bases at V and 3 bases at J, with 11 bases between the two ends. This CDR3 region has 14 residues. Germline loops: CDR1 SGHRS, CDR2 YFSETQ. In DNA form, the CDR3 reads TGCGCCAGCAGGTTAAGACAGGCTAATGAAAAACTGTTTTTT. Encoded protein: CASRLRQANEKLFF. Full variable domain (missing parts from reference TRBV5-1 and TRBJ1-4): KAGVTQTPRYLIKTRGQQVTLSCSPISGHRSVSWYQQTPGQGLQFLFEYFSETQRNKGNFPGRFSGRQFSNSRSEMNVSTLELGDSALYLCASRLRQANEKLFFGSGTQLSVL.